This TCR beta chain is from a study of cytomegalovirus exposure and HLA in healthy donors (dated 2017 in TCRdb). Study-wide context: An earlier analysis of roughly 610 of the donors reported about 260 Gb of sequence data and around 110 million unique TCR beta sequences obtained from roughly 180 million T cells. About 280 gigabases of sequencing data and 80 million or so unique TCR sequences were included in an early release covering about 700 HLA-typed donors. Among the roughly 400 genotyped donors, approximately 77% belonged to the genetic ancestry cluster associated with self-reported Caucasian donors. The study aimed to test whether signatures of past pathogen exposure could be identified by cataloging public T cell receptors. The study profiled the T cell repertoires of under 850 subjects by immunosequencing and related them to cytomegalovirus serostatus. A separate validation cohort of roughly 110 different subjects was used in addition to the roughly 720-subject first cohort. To predict cytomegalovirus infection status, the study brought together high-throughput TCR immunosequencing, statistical association of individual TCRs with disease status, and machine learning. To study patterns of TCR occurrence, a later analysis re-analyzed previously published TCR beta repertoires from around 700 donors and added high-resolution HLA genotyping. In the later analysis, no new phenotypic data were used to find candidate immune exposures; instead, reliance was placed on TCR beta sequences and their occurrence across donors. To decide whether each TCR beta V gene segment behaved as functional or pseudogenic, an earlier analysis of 587 of the donors relied on high-throughput TCR beta sequencing. Donor age, sex, ethnicity and CMV serostatus were compiled together with the repertoire data. In a later genetic analysis, genome-wide SNP genotypes for about three fifths of the roughly 670 donors were used, and that subset was treated as a discovery cohort. Every repertoire in the discovery cohort had been generated on one and the same sequencing platform. Class I and class II HLA loci were covered by the typing at four-digit resolution. Typing coverage differed by locus: A, B, C, DRB1 and DQB1 were typed in about 620-640 donors, DQA1 in 522, DPA1 in 600 to 610, and DPB1 in 450 to 490. Roughly five DR-DQ haplotypes were treated as single units for association and clustering because of strong linkage in the cohort. Across approximately 400 genotyped donors of the cohort, an average of about 250,000 unique TCR beta nucleotide sequences per donor were sequenced, and 15% to 20% of those sequences were non-productive. General study outcomes and caveats: According to a later analysis, most CMV-associated TCR beta chains appeared to be HLA-restricted, and the HLA associations seemed to be driven largely by CMV exposure. A further reported finding was that TCR beta sequences accurately predicted the HLA-A and HLA-B alleles for most subjects in the first cohort. Because some donors lacked HLA typing at each locus, the association tests relied only on the typed subset. Assigning TCR associations to individual alleles was difficult when HLA alleles, especially DR and DQ, strongly co-occurred. Only TCR beta chains were sequenced in this cohort, and the absence of alpha or paired-chain data limited detectable features. Cytomegalovirus status was reported to be diagnosed by the classifier with high specificity and sensitivity in both the original and validation cohorts. Sequencing depth was assumed to be roughly uniform across donors in the presence/absence analyses, though that assumption may not hold. Broadly in line with IMGT annotations, most TCR beta V segments showed up in productive rearrangements about 87% or about 30% of the time in an earlier analysis of under 700 of the donors. The sequencing pipeline was judged likely to have produced a cluster of highly shared sequence variants as a technical artifact. Some IMGT-functional V segments, including TRBV6-2 and TRBV6-3, could not be told apart with the 87-base-pair reads, so those segments were excluded. In a later analysis, several top co-occurrence clusters were reported to appear linked to parvovirus B19, influenza, CMV and Epstein-Barr virus. A later analysis found that HLA-associated TCR beta chains were more clonally expanded and had lower generation probabilities than equally common non-associated chains. The study gave a list of under 200 TCR beta chains associated with cytomegalovirus. Across donors, most TCR sequences were observed very rarely, whereas some public TCRs were present in many individuals. According to a later analysis, TCR association rates differed among HLA loci, with DRB1 alleles showing the most associated TCRs and HLA-C alleles showing the fewest. Linkage disequilibrium might explain the correlated functional status among segregating V segments, but an unknown experimental factor could not be ruled out. A later genetic analysis associated a missense DCLRE1C variant with V-gene and J-gene trimming of TCR beta chains, and an independent cohort replicated the association. For the cohort, immune exposure information was limited to CMV serostatus. According to the authors, the approach could potentially be generalized to other disease states and immunological phenotypes. In a later analysis, over 15,000 TCR beta sequences were associated with specific HLA alleles at a false discovery rate of 0.05. Compared with the 666-donor mean, donors in an Asian-associated ancestry cluster had fewer N-insertions in productive TCRs, according to a later genetic analysis. In vitro tests confirmed that three of the cytomegalovirus-associated TCR beta chains recognize cytomegalovirus antigens. Because counts were too low, approximately 15 rarely observed V segments, including chromosome 9 orphons, were excluded from the earlier analysis of 587 of the donors.

The CDR3 contains 13 residues, cysteine and phenylalanine counted. Only the CDR3 region is kept as DNA, spanning 39 bases read in frame from base 1. From a lookup of the germline V gene, CDR1 and CDR2 are SNHLY and FYNNEI. Trimming costs V 4 bases and J 5 bases, and their ends lie 10 bases apart. The cohort consisted of 650 to 850 healthy bone marrow donors. At the time of sampling, all cohort members were nominally healthy, though unrecorded immune exposures were likely present. The donor was CMV seropositive and belonged to the group of 250 to 350 seropositive cohort members. Every donor gave a peripheral blood sample, and the peripheral blood mononuclear cells from that sample were used for TCR beta sequencing. The Qiagen DNeasy Blood Extraction Kit was used to extract genomic DNA from the blood cell samples. Libraries came from the immunoSEQ multiplex PCR assay. A mixture of 60 forward primers for TCR Vbeta segments and 13 reverse primers for TCR Jbeta segments was used in the multiplex PCR. A multiplex PCR assay on genomic DNA amplified the CDR3 region of rearranged TCR beta genes. On the Illumina HiSeq System, the amplified TCR beta libraries were sequenced as 87-base-pair reads. The original pipeline was this. Across the 670 or so repertoires, a later analysis counted tens of millions of unique TCR beta chains, roughly 11 million of which were shared by at least two donors. A nearest-neighbor algorithm error-corrected the raw reads and collapsed the reads into unique sequences, merging closely related sequences to remove PCR and sequencing errors. CDR3 sequences were aligned to IMGT reference sequences to assign V, D and J gene segments. Each retained sequence needed at least a six-nucleotide match to both a V gene segment and a J gene segment. Rearrangements were called productive when the CDR3 lacked stop codons and stayed in frame with V and J; all others were non-productive. Following IMGT convention, CDR3 was defined as the stretch from the second conserved V-encoded cysteine to the conserved J-encoded phenylalanine. The earlier analysis of 587 of the donors excluded sequences that lacked an unambiguous match to a single V gene segment. An earlier analysis of 587 of the donors classified V segments as functional when productive rearrangements were above 56.7% and as segregating when the standard deviation between donors was above 5%. A statistical classification framework was built to diagnose cytomegalovirus status from the catalog of TCR beta chain sequences. In a later analysis, V and J genes were assigned by comparing TCR nucleotide sequences against IMGT/GENE-DB human TR gene sequences. Using the TCRdist pipeline, a later analysis assigned CDR3 sequences along with most-parsimonious VDJ recombination scenarios. In a later analysis, every TCR beta chain was defined by the combination of its CDR3 amino acid sequence and its V-gene family, and reads without a unique V-gene family were dropped. In a later analysis, fewer than 600 highly shared, low-generation-probability nucleotide sequences were removed to address suspected cross-contamination and a sequencing artifact. In a later analysis, a clonal expansion index was calculated for each public chain from normalized within-repertoire ranks of inferred template counts. In a later analysis, generation probabilities were computed using a VDJ recombination model fitted to out-of-frame rearrangements, and the results were checked against IGoR. A later analysis scored TCR-TCR, TCR-HLA and TCR-CMV co-occurrence with hypergeometric tests, applying a repertoire-size bias correction to TCR pairs. To estimate false discovery rates, a later analysis permuted the HLA or CMV assignments 20 times. In a later analysis, co-occurring TCRs were grouped using DBSCAN, with TCRdist sequence similarity added in when clustering inside HLA-allele-positive subsets. For co-occurrence clustering, repertoires with fewer than 30,000 or more than 120,000 public chains were excluded, along with 5 or 6 repertoires with anomalous nucleotide sharing. This immuneACCESS table, as held by TCRdb, lists in-frame sequences with V and J called but not all clones. Of the missing ones, under half trace to an unresolved V gene in checked studies; the others have no known cause. That table gives V, J and clone size, and the DNA gave D and trimming. Counted in this sample were more than 95,000 clones; 73% of them appeared once. The ten most abundant clones make up over 4% of the sample.

Of note for this clone: No cognate antigen has been identified for it. Per-base quality was not reported, and no clone a single base away is much larger than it.

The sequence derives from a man aged 60 to 69 in good health and CMV-seropositive. The chain is encoded by TRBV2 joined to TRBJ2-3; possibly the D gene is TRBD1, per 5 matching bases. Sample: PBMCs. The CDR3 reads as follows: CASSGQGIDTQYF. At the DNA level, the sequence is TGTGCCAGCAGTGGGCAGGGTATAGATACGCAGTATTTT.